Listed here is a single T cell receptor beta chain. Germline V gene sequence: CDR1 SGHVS, CDR2 FNYEAQ. This CDR3 has 14 residues. V dropped 3 bases and J dropped 5 bases, with 12 bases sitting between them. The data stem from a study of blood T cell repertoires in COVID-19. Individuals in the exposed group had encountered a COVID-19 case within 2 weeks preceding study entry. As processed by the authors: How many nucleated cells were present was estimated from reference gene primer amplification. Sequencing was performed with immunoSEQ multiplex PCR; in TCRdb, only in-frame clones are kept and a portion is missing. The DNA gave D and trimming, while V, J and clone size come from that table. The sample yields roughly 230,000 clones, 70% to 90% seen once.

The V gene is TRBV7-6, the J gene TRBJ2-3; TRBD2 is a possible D gene (6 bases). The sequencing input was PBMCs or T cells enriched from blood (not recorded which). The origin of this receptor is a woman in her fifties or sixties who had been exposed to COVID-19. The CDR3 loop reads CASSLTRGLDTQYF. The CDR3 coding sequence is TGTGCCAGCAGCTTGACTCGGGGGTTAGATACGCAGTATTTT.